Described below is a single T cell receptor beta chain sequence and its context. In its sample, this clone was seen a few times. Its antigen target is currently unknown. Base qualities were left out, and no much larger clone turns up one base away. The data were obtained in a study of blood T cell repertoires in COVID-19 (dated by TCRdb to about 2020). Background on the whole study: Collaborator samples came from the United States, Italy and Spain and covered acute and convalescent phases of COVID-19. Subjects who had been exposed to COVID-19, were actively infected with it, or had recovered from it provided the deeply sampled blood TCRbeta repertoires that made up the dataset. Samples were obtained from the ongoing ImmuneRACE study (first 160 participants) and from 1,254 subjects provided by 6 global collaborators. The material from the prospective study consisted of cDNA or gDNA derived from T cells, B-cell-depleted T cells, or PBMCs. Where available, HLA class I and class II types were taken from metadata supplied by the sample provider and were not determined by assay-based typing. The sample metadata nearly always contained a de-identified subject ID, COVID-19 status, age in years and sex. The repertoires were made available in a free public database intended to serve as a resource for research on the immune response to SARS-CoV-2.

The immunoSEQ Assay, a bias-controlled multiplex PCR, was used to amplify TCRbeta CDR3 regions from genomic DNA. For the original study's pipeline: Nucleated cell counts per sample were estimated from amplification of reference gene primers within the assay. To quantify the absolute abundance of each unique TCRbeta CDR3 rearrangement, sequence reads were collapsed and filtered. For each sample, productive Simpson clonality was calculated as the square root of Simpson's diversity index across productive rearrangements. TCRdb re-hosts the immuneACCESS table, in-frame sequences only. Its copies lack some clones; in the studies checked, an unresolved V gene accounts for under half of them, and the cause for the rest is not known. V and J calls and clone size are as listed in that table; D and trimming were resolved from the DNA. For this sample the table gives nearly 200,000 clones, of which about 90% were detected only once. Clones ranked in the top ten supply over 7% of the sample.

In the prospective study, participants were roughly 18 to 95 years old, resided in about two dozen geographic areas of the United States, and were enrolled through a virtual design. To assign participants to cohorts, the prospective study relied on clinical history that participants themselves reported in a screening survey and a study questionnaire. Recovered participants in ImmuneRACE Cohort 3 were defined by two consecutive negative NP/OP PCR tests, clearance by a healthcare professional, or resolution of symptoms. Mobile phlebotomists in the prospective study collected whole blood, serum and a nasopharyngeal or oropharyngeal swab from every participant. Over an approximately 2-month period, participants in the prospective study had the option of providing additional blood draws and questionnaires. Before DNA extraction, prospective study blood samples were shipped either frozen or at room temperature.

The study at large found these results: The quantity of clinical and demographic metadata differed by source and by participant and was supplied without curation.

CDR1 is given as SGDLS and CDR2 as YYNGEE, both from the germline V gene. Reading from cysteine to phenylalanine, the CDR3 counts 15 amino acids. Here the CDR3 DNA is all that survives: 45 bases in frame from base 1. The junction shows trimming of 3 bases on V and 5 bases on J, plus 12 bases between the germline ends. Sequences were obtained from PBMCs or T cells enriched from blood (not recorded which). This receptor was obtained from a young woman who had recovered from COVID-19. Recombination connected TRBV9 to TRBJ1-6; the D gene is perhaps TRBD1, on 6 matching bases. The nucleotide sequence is TGTGCCAGCAGCGACCGGGACAAAAATAATTCACCCCTCCACTTT. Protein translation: CASSDRDKNNSPLHF.